The text below deals with one T cell receptor beta chain. What antigen it recognizes has not been identified. No qualities accompany the bases; no much larger clone lies one base away. Each collaborating institution followed its own protocols to collect whole blood in K2EDTA tubes. For TCRbeta analysis, collaborators shipped samples as frozen whole blood, isolated PBMCs, or DNA extracted from either of those sample types. The immunoSEQ Assay, a bias-controlled multiplex PCR, was used to amplify TCRbeta CDR3 regions from genomic DNA. Per the source publication's procedure: The number of nucleated cells in each sample was estimated from the amplification of reference gene primers within the assay. To quantify the absolute abundance of each unique TCRbeta CDR3 rearrangement, sequence reads were collapsed and filtered. For each sample, productive Simpson clonality was calculated by taking the square root of Simpson's diversity index across productive rearrangements. This immuneACCESS table, as held by TCRdb, lists in-frame sequences with V and J called but not all clones. Of the missing ones, under half trace to an unresolved V gene in checked studies; the others have no known cause. That table gives V, J and clone size, and the DNA gave D and trimming. Counted in this sample were about 75,000 clones; approximately 79% of them appeared once. The ten largest clones capture 2% to 3% of the sample.

This specimen belongs to a study of blood T cell repertoires in COVID-19 (dated by TCRdb to the early 2020s). Concerning the study at large: Collaborator samples came from the United States, Italy and Spain and covered acute and convalescent phases of COVID-19. The material from the prospective study consisted of cDNA or gDNA derived from T cells, B-cell-depleted T cells, or PBMCs. Where available, HLA class I and class II types were obtained from metadata supplied by the sample provider rather than from assay-based typing. Samples came from the ongoing ImmuneRACE study (first 160 participants) plus 1,254 subjects from 6 global collaborators. A de-identified subject ID, COVID-19 status, age in years and sex were almost always included in the sample metadata. Subjects who had been exposed to COVID-19, were actively infected with it, or had recovered from it provided the deeply sampled blood TCRbeta repertoires that made up the dataset. The repertoires were made available in a free public database intended to serve as a resource for research on the immune response to SARS-CoV-2. The paper's findings and limits, for the study overall: The quantity of clinical and demographic metadata differed by source and by participant and was supplied without curation.

The origin of this receptor is a human donor with acute or convalescent COVID-19. The donor label of this sample is uncertain. The sequenced sample consisted of peripheral blood.

The DNA sequence reads TGTGCCAGCAGCGGAGGACAGGGGCCTTATAATTCACCCCTCCACTTT. It translates as CASSGGQGPYNSPLHF. The chain was built from TRBV9 and TRBJ1-6; 9 bases in the junction line up with TRBD1. The V end gives up 3 bases and the J end 4 bases, leaving 5 bases in the junction not matched to a gene. From cysteine to phenylalanine, the CDR3 is 16 amino acids long. Only the CDR3 DNA is retained, 48 bases long and in frame from the first base. CDR1 and CDR2 are read off the germline V gene as SGDLS and YYNGEE.